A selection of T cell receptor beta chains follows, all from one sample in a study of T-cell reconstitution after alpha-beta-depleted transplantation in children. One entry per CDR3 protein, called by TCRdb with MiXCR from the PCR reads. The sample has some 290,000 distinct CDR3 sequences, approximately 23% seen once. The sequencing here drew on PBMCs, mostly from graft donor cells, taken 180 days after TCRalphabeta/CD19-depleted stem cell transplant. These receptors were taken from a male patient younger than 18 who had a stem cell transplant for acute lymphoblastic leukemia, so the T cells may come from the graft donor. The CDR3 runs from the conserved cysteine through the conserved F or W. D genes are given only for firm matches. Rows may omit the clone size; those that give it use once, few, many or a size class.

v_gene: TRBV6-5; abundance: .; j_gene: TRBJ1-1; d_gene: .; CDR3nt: TGTGCCAGCAGTTACTCCGCAGGGATTCCTGAAGCTTTCTTT; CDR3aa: CASSYSAGIPEAFF
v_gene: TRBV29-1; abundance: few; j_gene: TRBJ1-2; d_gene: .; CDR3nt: TGCAGCGCGACAGGAGCTAACTATGGCTACACCTTC; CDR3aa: CSATGANYGYTF
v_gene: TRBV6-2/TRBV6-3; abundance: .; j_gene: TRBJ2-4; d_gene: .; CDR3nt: TGTGCCAGCAGTTCCGCCAGAGAGACAGTAGCCAAAAACATTCAGTACTTC; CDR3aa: CASSSARETVAKNIQYF
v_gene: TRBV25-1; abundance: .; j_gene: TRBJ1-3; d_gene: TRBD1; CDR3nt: TGTGCCAGCAGCGTGACAGGGCTTGGAAACACCATATATTTT; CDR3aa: CASSVTGLGNTIYF
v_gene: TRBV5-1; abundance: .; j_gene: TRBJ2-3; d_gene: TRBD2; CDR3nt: TGCGCCAGCAGCTTACCCCAGACTAGCGGAAGCACAGATACGCAGTATTTT; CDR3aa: CASSLPQTSGSTDTQYF
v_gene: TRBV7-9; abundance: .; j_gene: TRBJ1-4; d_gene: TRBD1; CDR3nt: TGTGCCAGCAGCTTAGGATCCGGGACAGGTCGTGAAAAACTGTTTTTT; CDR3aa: CASSLGSGTGREKLFF
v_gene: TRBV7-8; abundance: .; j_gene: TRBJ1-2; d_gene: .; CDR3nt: TGTGCCAGCAGCTTAGGCATTCCTCTCCTTTATGGCTACACCTTC; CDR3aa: CASSLGIPLLYGYTF
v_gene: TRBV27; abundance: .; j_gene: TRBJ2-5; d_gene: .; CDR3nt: TGTGCCAGCAGTGTACAGGGAGGAAACTTGAAGACCCAGTACTTC; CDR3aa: CASSVQGGNLKTQYF
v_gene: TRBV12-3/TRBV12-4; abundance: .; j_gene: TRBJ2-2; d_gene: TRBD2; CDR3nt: TGTGCCAGCAGCCCCCCGAGCGGGAGGGACAACACCGGGGAGCTGTTTTTT; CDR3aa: CASSPPSGRDNTGELFF
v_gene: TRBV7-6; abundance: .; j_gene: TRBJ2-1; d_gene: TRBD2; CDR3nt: TGTGCCAGCAGCTTACAGTTGGCGGGAGCCTACAATGAGCAGTTCTTC; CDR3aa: CASSLQLAGAYNEQFF
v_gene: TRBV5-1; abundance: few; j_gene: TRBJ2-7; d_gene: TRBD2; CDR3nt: TGCGCCAGCAGCTTGGAAAGCGGGAGGTATAACGAGCAGTACTTC; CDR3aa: CASSLESGRYNEQYF
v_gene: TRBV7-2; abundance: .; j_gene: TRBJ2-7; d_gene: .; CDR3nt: TGTGCCAGCAGCTTAGTAGACGGTCCCTACGAGCAGTACTTC; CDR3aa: CASSLVDGPYEQYF
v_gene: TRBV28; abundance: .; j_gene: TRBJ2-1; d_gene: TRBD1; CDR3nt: TGTGCCACCGAACAGGGGGCGGGCTTCAATGAGCAGTTCTTC; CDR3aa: CATEQGAGFNEQFF
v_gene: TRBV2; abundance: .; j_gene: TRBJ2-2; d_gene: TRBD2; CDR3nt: TGTGCCAGCAGTGAAGCGCTAGCGGGAGGGCCCGGGGAGCTGTTTTTT; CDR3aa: CASSEALAGGPGELFF
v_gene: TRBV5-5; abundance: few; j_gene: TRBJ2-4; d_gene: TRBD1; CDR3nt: TGTGCCAGCAGCTTGTATCCGGGACAGGGCGTCATTCAGTACTTC; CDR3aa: CASSLYPGQGVIQYF
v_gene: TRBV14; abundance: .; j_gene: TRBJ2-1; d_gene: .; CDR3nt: TGTGCCAGCAGCCAGGGGGGGCTACCTTTGGATGAGCAGTTCTTC; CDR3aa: CASSQGGLPLDEQFF
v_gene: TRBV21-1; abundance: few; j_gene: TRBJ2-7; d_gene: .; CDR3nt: TGTGCCAGCAGCAACCCCGAGCAGTACTTC; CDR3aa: CASSNPEQYF
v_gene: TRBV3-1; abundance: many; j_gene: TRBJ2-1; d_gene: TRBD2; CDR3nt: TGTGCCAGCAGCCATCTTACTAGCGACCCTCGCAATGAGCAGTTCTTC; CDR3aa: CASSHLTSDPRNEQFF
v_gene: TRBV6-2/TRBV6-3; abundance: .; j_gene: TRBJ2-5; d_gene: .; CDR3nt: TGTGCCAGCAGCCCTGAGACTAGGGTGGAGACCCAGTACTTC; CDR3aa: CASSPETRVETQYF
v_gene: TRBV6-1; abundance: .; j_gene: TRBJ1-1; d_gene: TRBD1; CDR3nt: TGTGCCAGCACCCAAGGAGGGGGCGCCGACACTGAAGCTTTCTTT; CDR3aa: CASTQGGGADTEAFF
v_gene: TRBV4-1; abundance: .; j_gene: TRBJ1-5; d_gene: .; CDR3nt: TGCGCCAGCAGCCAAGGGTGGCAGTTCCTCTATAGCAATCAGCCCCAGCATTTT; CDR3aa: CASSQGWQFLYSNQPQHF
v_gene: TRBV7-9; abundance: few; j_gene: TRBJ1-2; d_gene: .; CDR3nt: TGTGCCAGCAGCTTATTTAAGGGTCAGGATGGCTACACCTTC; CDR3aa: CASSLFKGQDGYTF
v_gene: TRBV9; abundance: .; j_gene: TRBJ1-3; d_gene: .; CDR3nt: TGTGCCAGCAGCGTATGGGGGGCTACAGGCGACTCTGGAAACACCATATATTTT; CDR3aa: CASSVWGATGDSGNTIYF
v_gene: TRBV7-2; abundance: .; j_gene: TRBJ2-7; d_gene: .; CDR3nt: TGTGCCAGCAGCTTAGTTATGGGAGTCTACGAGCAGTACTTC; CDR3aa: CASSLVMGVYEQYF
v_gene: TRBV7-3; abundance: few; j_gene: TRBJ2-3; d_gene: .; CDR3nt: TGTGCCAGCAGCTCCATGAGCGGCCTCACAGATACGCAGTATTTT; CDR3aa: CASSSMSGLTDTQYF
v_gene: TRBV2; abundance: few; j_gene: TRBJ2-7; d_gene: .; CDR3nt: TGTGCCGGGAAACAGGGCTACGAGCAGTACTTC; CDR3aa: CAGKQGYEQYF
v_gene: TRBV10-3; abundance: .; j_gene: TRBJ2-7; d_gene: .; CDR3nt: TGTGCCATCAGTGAATGGGCCCCACAGGAGAACGAGCAGTACTTC; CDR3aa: CAISEWAPQENEQYF
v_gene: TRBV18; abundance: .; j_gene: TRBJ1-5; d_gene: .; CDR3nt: TGTGCCAGCTCACCGGGCGGGGGAAACAATCAGCCCCAGCATTTT; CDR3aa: CASSPGGGNNQPQHF
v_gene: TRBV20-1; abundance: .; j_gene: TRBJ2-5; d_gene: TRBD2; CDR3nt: TGCAGTGCAGGCGGGAGGGGTTTAGGGGAGACCCAGTACTTC; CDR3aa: CSAGGRGLGETQYF
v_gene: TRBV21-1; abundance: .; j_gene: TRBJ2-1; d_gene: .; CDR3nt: TGTGCCAGCAGCACTCAACTCACAGGGGCTGAGCAGTTCTTC; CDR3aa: CASSTQLTGAEQFF
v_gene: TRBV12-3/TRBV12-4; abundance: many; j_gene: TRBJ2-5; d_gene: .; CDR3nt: TGTGCCAGCAGTTTAGTTAGGCGGGAGACCCAGTACTTC; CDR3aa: CASSLVRRETQYF
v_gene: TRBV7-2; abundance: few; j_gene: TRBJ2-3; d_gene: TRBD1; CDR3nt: TGTGCCAGCAGCCTAGGGACAGCGCGGGCAGATACGCAGTATTTT; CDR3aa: CASSLGTARADTQYF
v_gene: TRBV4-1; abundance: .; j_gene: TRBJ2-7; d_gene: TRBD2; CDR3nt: TGCGCCAGCAGCCAAGTAATGCATGCGGGAGGTTTCTCCTACGAGCAGTACTTC; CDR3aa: CASSQVMHAGGFSYEQYF
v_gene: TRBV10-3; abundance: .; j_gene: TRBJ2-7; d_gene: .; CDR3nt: TGTGCCATCAGTGCCGGCCACAATCCCTACGAGCAGTACTTC; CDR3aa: CAISAGHNPYEQYF
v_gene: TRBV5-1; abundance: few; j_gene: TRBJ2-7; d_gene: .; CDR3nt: TGCGCCAGCAGAATGACAGCGGGTCCTTTCTACGAGCAGTACTTC; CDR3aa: CASRMTAGPFYEQYF
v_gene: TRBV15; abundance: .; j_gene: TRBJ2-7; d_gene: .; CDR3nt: TGTGCCACCAGCAGAGATCGGGTACTCTACGAGCAGTACTTC; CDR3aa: CATSRDRVLYEQYF
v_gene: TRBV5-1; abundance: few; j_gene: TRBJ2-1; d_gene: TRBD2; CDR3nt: TGCGCCAGCAGCGCCGGACTAGCGAGTTACAATGAGCAGTTCTTC; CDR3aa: CASSAGLASYNEQFF
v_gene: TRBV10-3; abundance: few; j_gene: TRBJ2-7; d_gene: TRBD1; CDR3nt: TGTGCCATCAGTGAGGGACAGGGGACCGCCTACGAGCAGTACTTC; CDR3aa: CAISEGQGTAYEQYF
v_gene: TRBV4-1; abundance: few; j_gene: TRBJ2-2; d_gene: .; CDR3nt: TGCGCCAGCAGCCAAGAGCGAGGTGCCACCGGGGAGCTGTTTTTT; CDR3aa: CASSQERGATGELFF
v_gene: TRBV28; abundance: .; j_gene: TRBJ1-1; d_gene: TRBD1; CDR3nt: TGTGCCAGCAGACTACCGGGACAGGGCCTCTTGGAAGCTTTCTTT; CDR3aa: CASRLPGQGLLEAFF
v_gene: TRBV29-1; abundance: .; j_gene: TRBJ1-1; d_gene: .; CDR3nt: TGCAGCGTTGGGGGTATATGGTACCGAGATGACACTGAAGCTTTCTTT; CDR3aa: CSVGGIWYRDDTEAFF
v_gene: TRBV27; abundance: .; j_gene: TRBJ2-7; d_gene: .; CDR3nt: TGTGCCAGCAGTCCCAGGGGGGGGACCTACGAGCAGTACTTC; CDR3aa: CASSPRGGTYEQYF
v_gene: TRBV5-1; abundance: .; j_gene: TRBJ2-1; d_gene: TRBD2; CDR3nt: TGCGCCAGCAGCTTGGAGACTAGCGGGAGCTATGAGCAGTTCTTC; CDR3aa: CASSLETSGSYEQFF
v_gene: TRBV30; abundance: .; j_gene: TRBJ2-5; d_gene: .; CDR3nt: TGTGCCTGGAGTGAATGGTACCAAGAGACCCAGTACTTC; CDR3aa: CAWSEWYQETQYF
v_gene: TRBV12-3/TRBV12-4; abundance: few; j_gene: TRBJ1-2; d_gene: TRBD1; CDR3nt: TGTGCCAGCAGTTTTCGTAGGGGGCGACCCAACTATGGCTACACCTTC; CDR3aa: CASSFRRGRPNYGYTF
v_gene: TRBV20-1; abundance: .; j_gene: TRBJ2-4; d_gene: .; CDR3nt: TGCAGTGCGCCGAGGGGCGGCAAAAACATTCAGTACTTC; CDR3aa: CSAPRGGKNIQYF
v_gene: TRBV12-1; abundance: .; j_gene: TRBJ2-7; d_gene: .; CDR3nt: TGTGCCAGCAGCTTCGGACAGGCATCGCTTGCCTACGAGCAGTACTTC; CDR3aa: CASSFGQASLAYEQYF
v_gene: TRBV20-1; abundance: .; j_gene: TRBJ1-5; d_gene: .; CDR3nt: TGCAGTGCTAGGACCCCGATCGAAGGTCAGCCCCAGCATTTT; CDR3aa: CSARTPIEGQPQHF
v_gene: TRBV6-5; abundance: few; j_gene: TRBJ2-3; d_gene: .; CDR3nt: TGTGCCAGCAGTTACACTAGACGTACAGATACGCAGTATTTT; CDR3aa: CASSYTRRTDTQYF
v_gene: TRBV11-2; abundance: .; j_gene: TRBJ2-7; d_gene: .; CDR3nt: TGTGCCAGCAGCTTAGGACCGGGCCAGGGAAACGTCTACGAGCAGTACTTC; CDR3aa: CASSLGPGQGNVYEQYF